The present T cell receptor (beta chain) was sequenced within a study of OX40 agonist ivuxolimab in advanced cancers. Study-level information: Partial responses occurred in Three dose-escalation patients, one with hepatocellular carcinoma and two with cutaneous melanoma.

CDR1 is SGHAT, CDR2 FQNNGV, per germline. V gave up 5 bases and J gave up 4 bases, with 11 bases separating them. There are 13 residues in the CDR3. Sequenced by immunoSEQ multiplex PCR; TCRdb stores in-frame clones only, minus some. The repertoire holds some 100,000 clones, approximately 90% seen once, with 0.25% to 0.35% in the top ten. The rearrangement links TRBV11-2 to TRBJ1-2; D is unclear. This sample comprised CD4+ or CD8+ T cells sorted from blood, obtained in a trial of the OX40 agonist ivuxolimab. The sequence derives from an adult with an advanced solid tumor such as melanoma, head and neck, liver or kidney cancer. The CDR3 region is CASSPGRGYGYTF. The CDR3 DNA reads TGTGCCAGCAGCCCGGGCCGGGGCTATGGCTACACCTTC.